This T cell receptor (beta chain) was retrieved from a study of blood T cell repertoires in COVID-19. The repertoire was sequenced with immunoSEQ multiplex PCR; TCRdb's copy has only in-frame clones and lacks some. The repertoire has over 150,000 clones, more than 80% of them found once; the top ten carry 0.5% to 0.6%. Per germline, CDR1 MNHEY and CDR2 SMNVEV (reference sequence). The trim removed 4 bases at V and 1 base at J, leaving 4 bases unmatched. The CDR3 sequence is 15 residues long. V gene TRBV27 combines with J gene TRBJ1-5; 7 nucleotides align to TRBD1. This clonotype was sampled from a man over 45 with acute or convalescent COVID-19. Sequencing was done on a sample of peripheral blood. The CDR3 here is CASSSAGGSNQPQHF. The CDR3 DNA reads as TGTGCCAGCAGTTCCGCAGGGGGGAGCAATCAGCCCCAGCATTTT.